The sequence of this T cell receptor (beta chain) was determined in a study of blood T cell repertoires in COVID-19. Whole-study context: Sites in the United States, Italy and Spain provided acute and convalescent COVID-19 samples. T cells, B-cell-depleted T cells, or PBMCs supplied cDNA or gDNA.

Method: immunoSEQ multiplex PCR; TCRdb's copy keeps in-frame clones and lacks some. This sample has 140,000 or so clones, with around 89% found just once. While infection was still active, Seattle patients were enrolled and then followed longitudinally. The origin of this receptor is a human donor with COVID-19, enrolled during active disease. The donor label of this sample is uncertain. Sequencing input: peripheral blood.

CDR3 bases: TGTGCCAGCAGATTAGACAGGGGGATATATGGCTACACCTTC. This codes for CASRLDRGIYGYTF. The chain combines TRBV6-5 with TRBJ1-2; 9 nucleotides line up with TRBD1. The germline gives CDR1 MNHEY, CDR2 SVGAGI. J gave up 5 bases and V 6 bases, and 7 bases lay outside the gene matches. This CDR3 has 14 amino acids.